This paragraph reports one T cell receptor beta chain. Its antigen is as yet unknown. This entry comes from a study of T cell responses to AZD1222 COVID-19 vaccine. Findings of the study overall: Regions 160-218 and 743-854 held dominance among vaccine-associated CD4 TCRs, which spanned spike. Only a handful of AZD1222 recipients, several in all, had baseline seropositivity. Nearly half of spike-specific TCRs reportedly go after variant regions that carry no mutations. The repertoires were collected only after the peak T cell response.

Generated by immunoSEQ multiplex PCR, the TCRdb table keeps only in-frame clones and is missing some. The table has 130,000 to 150,000 clones, around nine tenths seen once; the top ten hold around 2.8%. This receptor was obtained from an adult in good health. Sequences were derived from peripheral blood, sampled on day 0 of MenACWY control vaccination.

This CDR3 reads CASKGHGYTF. CDR3 coding DNA: TGTGCCAGCAAGGGGCATGGCTACACCTTC. This rearrangement joins TRBV12-3 or TRBV12-4 to TRBJ1-2; tentative D call: TRBD1 (5 bases). Trimming pared 7 bases from V and 6 bases from J, leaving 6 bases between. The CDR3 sequence is 10 residues long.